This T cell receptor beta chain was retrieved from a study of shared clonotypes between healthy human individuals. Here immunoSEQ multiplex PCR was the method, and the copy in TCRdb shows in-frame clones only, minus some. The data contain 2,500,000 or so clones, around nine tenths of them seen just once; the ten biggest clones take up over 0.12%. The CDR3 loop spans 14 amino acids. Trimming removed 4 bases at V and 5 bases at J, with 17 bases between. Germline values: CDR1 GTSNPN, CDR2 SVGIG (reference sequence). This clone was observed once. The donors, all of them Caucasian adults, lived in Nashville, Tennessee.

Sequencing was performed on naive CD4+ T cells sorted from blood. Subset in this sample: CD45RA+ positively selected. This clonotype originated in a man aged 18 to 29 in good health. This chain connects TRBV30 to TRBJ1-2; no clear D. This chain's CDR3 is CAWKPMGNKYGYTF. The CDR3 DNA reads TGTGCCTGGAAACCAATGGGGAATAAGTATGGCTACACCTTC.